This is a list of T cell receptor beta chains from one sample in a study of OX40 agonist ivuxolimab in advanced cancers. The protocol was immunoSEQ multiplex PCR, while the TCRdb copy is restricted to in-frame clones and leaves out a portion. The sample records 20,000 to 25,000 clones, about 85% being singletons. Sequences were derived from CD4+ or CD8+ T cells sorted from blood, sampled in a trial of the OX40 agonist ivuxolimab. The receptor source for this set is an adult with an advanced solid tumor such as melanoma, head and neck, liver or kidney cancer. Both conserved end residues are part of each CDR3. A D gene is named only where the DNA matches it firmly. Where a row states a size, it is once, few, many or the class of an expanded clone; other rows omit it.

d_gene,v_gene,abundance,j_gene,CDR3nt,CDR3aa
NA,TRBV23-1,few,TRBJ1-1,TGCGCCAGCAGTCAATCGGCGGTGAACACTGAAGCTTTCTTT,CASSQSAVNTEAFF
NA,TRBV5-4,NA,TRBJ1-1,TGCGCCAGCAGCCCCCGGGGGGAGCGGGACACTGAAGCTTTCTTT,CASSPRGERDTEAFF
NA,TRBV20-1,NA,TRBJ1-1,TGCAGTGCTGAGGGAACAGGAGAAGCTTTCTTT,CSAEGTGEAFF
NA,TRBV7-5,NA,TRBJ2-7,TGTGCCAGCAGCGAAGGTCAGGCCTACGAGCAGTACTTC,CASSEGQAYEQYF
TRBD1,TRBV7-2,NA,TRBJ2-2,TGTGCCAGCAGCCTGACAAGAGGGGGCGACACCGGGGAGCTGTTTTTT,CASSLTRGGDTGELFF
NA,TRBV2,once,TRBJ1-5,TGTGCCAGCAGTGGTCGGAGGGCCGAAAATCAGCCCCAGCATTTT,CASSGRRAENQPQHF
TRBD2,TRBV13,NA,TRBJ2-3,TGTGCCAGCAGCCCGACCGGGACTAGAGCAGATACGCAGTATTTT,CASSPTGTRADTQYF
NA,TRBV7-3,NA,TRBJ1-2,TGTGCCAGCAGCTTAACGGGGGTACGTGATGGCTACACCTTC,CASSLTGVRDGYTF
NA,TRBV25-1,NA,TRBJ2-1,TGTGCCAGCAGTCACCCCGGGGATGAGCAGTTCTTC,CASSHPGDEQFF
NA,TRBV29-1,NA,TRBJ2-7,TGCAGCACAAAACCCTTGAGCTCCTACGAGCAGTACTTC,CSTKPLSSYEQYF
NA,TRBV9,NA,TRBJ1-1,TGTGCCAGCAGCGTAGCAGGGTTGAACACTGAAGCTTTCTTT,CASSVAGLNTEAFF
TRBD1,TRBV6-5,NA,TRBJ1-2,TGTGCCAGCAGTCTGGGACAGGGAGCGAATGGCTACACCTTC,CASSLGQGANGYTF
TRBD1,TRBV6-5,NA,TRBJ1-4,TGTGCCAGCAGTTACTCCGCCAGGGGGCTGGGGGAAAAACTGTTTTTT,CASSYSARGLGEKLFF
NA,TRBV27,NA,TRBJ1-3,TGTGCCAGCATGCGGCAGTCTGGAAACACCATATATTTT,CASMRQSGNTIYF
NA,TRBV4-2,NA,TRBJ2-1,TGTGCCAGCCAACCAAGTCGGTCCCACAATGAGCAGTTCTTC,CASQPSRSHNEQFF
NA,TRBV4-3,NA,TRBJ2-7,TGCGCCAGCAGTACCGACTCCGAGACAGGCTTCTACGAGCAGTACTTC,CASSTDSETGFYEQYF
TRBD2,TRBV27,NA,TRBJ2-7,TGTGCCAGCAGTCTTAGCGGGGGGGCGGCCTACGAGCAGTACTTC,CASSLSGGAAYEQYF
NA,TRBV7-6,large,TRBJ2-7,TGTGCCAGCAGCCCGGGACCAAACTACGAGCAGTACTTC,CASSPGPNYEQYF
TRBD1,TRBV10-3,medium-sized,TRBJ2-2,TGTGCCATCATAGCTTCGGCAGGGGGCAACACCGGGGAGCTGTTTTTT,CAIIASAGGNTGELFF
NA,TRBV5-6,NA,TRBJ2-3,TGTGCCAGCAGCCCGGGTTCAATCGATACGCAGTATTTT,CASSPGSIDTQYF
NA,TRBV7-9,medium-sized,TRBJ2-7,TGTGCCAGCGGATTCTCCTACGAGCAGTACTTC,CASGFSYEQYF
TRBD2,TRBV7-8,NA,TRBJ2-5,TGTGCCAGCAGCTTATTTTCTAGCGGGGGGCTGGAGACCCAGTACTTC,CASSLFSSGGLETQYF
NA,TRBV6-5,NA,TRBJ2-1,TGTGCCAGCAGTGTAACTGGATACAATGAGCAGTTCTTC,CASSVTGYNEQFF
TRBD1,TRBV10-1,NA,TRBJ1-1,TGCGCCAGCAGCCCGACAGGGTCGAACACTGAAGCTTTCTTT,CASSPTGSNTEAFF
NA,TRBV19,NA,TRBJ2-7,TGTGCCAGTAGCCTGGGGGGCGACTCCTACGAGCAGTACTTC,CASSLGGDSYEQYF
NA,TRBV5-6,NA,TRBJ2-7,TGTGCCAGCAGCTTGGGTGGATACACCTACGAGCAGTACTTC,CASSLGGYTYEQYF
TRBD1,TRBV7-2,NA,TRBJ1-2,TGTGCCAGCAGCTTAGAGCTCCAGGGGGACTACTATGGCTACACCTTC,CASSLELQGDYYGYTF
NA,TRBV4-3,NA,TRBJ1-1,TGCGCCAGCAGCCAAGCTGGGGGGAACACTGAAGCTTTCTTT,CASSQAGGNTEAFF
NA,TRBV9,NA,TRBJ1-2,TGTGCCAGCAGACGAGAGTTTTCAGGTCTCAACTATGGCTACACCTTC,CASRREFSGLNYGYTF
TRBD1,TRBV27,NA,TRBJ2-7,TGTGCCAGCAGTTTAACAGGGGACGAGCAGTACTTC,CASSLTGDEQYF
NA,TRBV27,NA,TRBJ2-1,TGTGCCAGCAGTTTATCGGGGGTGAATGAGCAGTTCTTC,CASSLSGVNEQFF
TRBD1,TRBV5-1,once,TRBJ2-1,TGCGCCAGCAGCTTGCGGGGCGGGAGACAGGGGGTTGATGAGCAGTTCTTC,CASSLRGGRQGVDEQFF
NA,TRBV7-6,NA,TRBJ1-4,TGTGCCAGCAGCTTGGGGACCCCTAGGGAACGGGCCGAAAAACTGTTTTTT,CASSLGTPRERAEKLFF
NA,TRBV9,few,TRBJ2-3,TGTGCCAGCAGCGTGGGGGGTCCCGTGGCAGATACGCAGTATTTT,CASSVGGPVADTQYF
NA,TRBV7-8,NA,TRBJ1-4,TGTGCCAGCAGCGGGATCGGTAATGAAAAACTGTTTTTT,CASSGIGNEKLFF
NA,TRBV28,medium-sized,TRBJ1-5,TGTGCCAGCAGTTTAAAGGCAGGGTGGAACAATCAGCCCCAGCATTTT,CASSLKAGWNNQPQHF
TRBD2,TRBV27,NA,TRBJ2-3,TGTGCCAGCAGTCAGATCGGACTAGTCACAGATACGCAGTATTTT,CASSQIGLVTDTQYF
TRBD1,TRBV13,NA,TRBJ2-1,TGTGCCAGCAGCCGCGAGGGGGCTGAGCAGTTCTTC,CASSREGAEQFF
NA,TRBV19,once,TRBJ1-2,TGTGCCAGTAGTACAGCCTATGGCTACACCTTC,CASSTAYGYTF
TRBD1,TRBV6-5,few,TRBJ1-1,TGTGCCAGCAGTTACTCGGCAGGGGGCACTGAAGCTTTCTTT,CASSYSAGGTEAFF
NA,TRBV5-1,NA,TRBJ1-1,TGCGCCAGCAGCTCCACAGATGAAGCTTTCTTT,CASSSTDEAFF
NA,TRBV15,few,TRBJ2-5,TGTGCCACCAGCAGAGATCAGGAGACCCAGTACTTC,CATSRDQETQYF
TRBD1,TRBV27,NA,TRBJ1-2,TGTGCCAGCAGTTTATACGCGACAGGGGGGAACTATGGCTACACCTTC,CASSLYATGGNYGYTF
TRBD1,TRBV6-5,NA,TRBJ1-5,TGTGCCAGCAGTTACTCGATCAGGGGGCAGCCCCAGCATTTT,CASSYSIRGQPQHF
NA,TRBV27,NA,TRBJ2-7,TGTGCCGGCAGTACGGACAGCTCCTACGAGCAGTACTTC,CAGSTDSSYEQYF
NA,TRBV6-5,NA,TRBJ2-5,TGTGCCAGCAGCCCCCGGGACATGAAGACCCAGTACTTC,CASSPRDMKTQYF
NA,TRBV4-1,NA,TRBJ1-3,TGCGCCAGCAGCCTCCTACAGGGAGCCGACACCATATATTTT,CASSLLQGADTIYF
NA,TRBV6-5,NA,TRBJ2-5,TGTGCCAGCAAAGGGACACCGTACCAAGAGACCCAGTACTTC,CASKGTPYQETQYF